This T cell receptor beta chain is drawn from a study of blood T cell repertoires in COVID-19. On the study more broadly: Samples of COVID-19 (acute and convalescent) were obtained from the United States, Italy and Spain. Sources were T cells, B-cell-depleted T cells, or PBMCs; the material itself was cDNA or gDNA.

Patients of the Seattle cohort, enrolled during active infection, were followed longitudinally. In the authors' methods: By means of reference gene primer amplification, nucleated cell counts were estimated. Repertoires were generated with immunoSEQ multiplex PCR, while TCRdb's copy carries only in-frame clones and drops some. That table is the source of V, J and clone size, and D and trimming were worked out from the DNA. In the table there are 250,000 to 350,000 clones, 85% to 90% of which are singletons. Germline CDR1 GTSNPN, CDR2 SVGIG (reference sequence). With 7 bases clipped from V and 7 bases from J, the junction kept 7 bases outside the gene matches. The CDR3 consists of 11 residues.

The chain is built from TRBV30 and TRBJ2-7, with 7 nucleotides matching TRBD1. The TCR sequence derives from a woman aged 45-60 years with COVID-19, enrolled during active disease. The sequenced material came from peripheral blood. The CDR3 loop is CASNRGGEQYF. Written as DNA, the CDR3 is TGTGCCTCTAACAGGGGCGGTGAGCAGTACTTC.